This passage covers 11 T cell receptor beta chains from one sample sequenced in a study of post-analysis software for immune sequencing data. Study conclusions and caveats: Included in a set of five TRBV segments more frequent in patients than controls were TRBV5-6, TRBV5-1 and TRBV20-1.

Their cognate antigens are unknown. Every TCR beta cDNA library bore unique molecular identifiers. MiXCR was run by TCRdb on the PCR reads, yielding one entry per CDR3 protein. Among roughly 730,000 distinct CDR3 sequences listed, roughly 30% were seen once. The sequencing input was blood. The receptors derive from a girl aged 10 to 17 with multiple sclerosis.

The chain carries TRBV28 and TRBJ2-7; D gene uncertain. The CDR3 loop spans 12 amino acids. The germline gives CDR1 MDHEN, CDR2 SYDVKM. V lost 3 bases and J 2 bases, leaving 5 bases between the germline ends. The CDR3 region is CASSFWAYEQYF. The CDR3 DNA sequence: TGTGCCAGCAGTTTCTGGGCCTACGAGCAGTACTTC.

This clonotype came up once. This chain links TRBV6-5 with TRBJ1-4; D is uncertain. This CDR3 has 13 amino acids. CDR1 is MNHEY, CDR2 SVGAGI, per germline. The germline V and J ends were trimmed by 2 bases and 8 bases, with 9 bases remaining between them. The CDR3 DNA sequence: TGTGCCAGCAGTTACCGAGCTCGCGAAAAACTGTTTTTT. Translation gives CASSYRAREKLFF.

V usage is TRBV7-2 and J usage is TRBJ1-1, with D unclear. Germline CDR1 SGHTA, CDR2 FQGNSA. V lost 1 base and J lost 0, with 9 bases in between. CDR3 length: 15 amino acids. The CDR3 loop is CASSLVSPMNTEAFF. The CDR3 region has the DNA TGTGCCAGCAGCTTAGTCAGTCCCATGAACACTGAAGCTTTCTTT.

There are a few counts of this clonotype. The V gene is TRBV10-3, the J gene TRBJ2-5, with 8 bases identical to TRBD1. CDR1 and CDR2 (germline): ENHRY, SYGVKD. The ends lost 5 bases at V and 2 bases at J; junction bases unmatched: 4. The CDR3 has 14 residues. The CDR3 DNA reads TGTGCCATCAGTCCGGGACAGGTTCAAGAGACCCAGTACTTC. Amino acid sequence: CAISPGQVQETQYF.

V usage is TRBV9 and J usage is TRBJ2-3; TRBD2 aligns across 9 bases. V gave up 0 bases and J gave up 6 bases; unmatched junction bases: 11. The germline gives CDR1 SGDLS, CDR2 YYNGEE. The CDR3 contains 17 residues. CDR3 in amino acids: CASSVDPAGGPQDTQYF. The CDR3 DNA is TGTGCCAGCAGCGTAGACCCAGCGGGAGGCCCACAGGATACGCAGTATTTT.

The chain couples TRBV4-3 to TRBJ2-7; 8 nucleotides agree with TRBD1. There are 16 residues in the CDR3. Germline V gives CDR1 LGHNA, CDR2 YSLEER. The trim removed 0 bases at V and 2 bases at J, leaving 6 bases unmatched. The CDR3 protein is CASSQDPGTGAYEQYF. As DNA, the CDR3 is TGCGCCAGCAGCCAAGATCCTGGGACAGGAGCCTACGAGCAGTACTTC.

This clonotype was observed once. This chain uses TRBV11-2 with TRBJ2-1, with 9 bases aligning to TRBD1. Per the germline V gene, CDR1 is SGHAT and CDR2 is FQNNGV. The ends lost 5 bases at V and 8 bases at J; junction bases unmatched: 10. The CDR3 totals 15 residues. CDR3 sequence (DNA): TGTGCCAGCAGCATGAGAAACGGACAGGGGTATGAGCAGTTCTTC. Protein sequence: CASSMRNGQGYEQFF.

There are many counts of this clonotype. The chain has TRBV10-3 and TRBJ2-7, with TRBD1 identical over 10 bases. The germline V gene has CDR1 ENHRY and CDR2 SYGVKD. The CDR3 extends over 14 amino acids. V lost 8 bases to trimming and J lost 2 bases; unmatched junction nucleotides: 6. The CDR3 region has the DNA TGTGCCATCTCCCGGGACAGGGGACCCTACGAGCAGTACTTC. This gives the protein CAISRDRGPYEQYF.

This clonotype was seen a single time. This chain joins TRBV4-3 and TRBJ1-4; D not certain. CDR3 length: 15 amino acids. Germline loops: CDR1 LGHNA, CDR2 YSLEER. V dropped 0 bases and J dropped 6 bases, with 11 bases sitting between them. CDR3 residues: CASSQDITDDEKLFF. Here the CDR3 DNA reads TGCGCCAGCAGCCAAGATATTACGGACGATGAAAAACTGTTTTTT.

The chain couples TRBV6-6 to TRBJ2-5, with D uncertain. V was pared by 7 bases and J by 0 bases, with 9 bases between. CDR1 and CDR2 from the germline V gene are MNHNY and SVGAGI (reference sequence). The CDR3 is 13 residues long. The CDR3 protein is CASKPEYQETQYF. The CDR3 DNA sequence: TGTGCCAGCAAACCAGAGTACCAAGAGACCCAGTACTTC.

At least ten counts were recorded for this clonotype. The chain couples TRBV29-1 to TRBJ2-7, with 10 nucleotides matching TRBD2. The CDR3 runs to 13 residues. Losses at the gene ends were 2 bases for V and 7 bases for J; bases not matched to a gene: 5. Germline V gene sequence: CDR1 SQVTM, CDR2 ANQGSEA. In DNA form, the CDR3 reads TGCAGCGTTGAAATTACTAGCGGGAATGAGCAGTACTTC. Amino acid sequence: CSVEITSGNEQYF.